This T cell receptor beta chain emerged from a study of PD-1 blockade in classical Hodgkin lymphoma. The junction had 14 bases not matched to a gene; V was cut back by 5 bases and J by 6 bases. The CDR3 has 16 amino acids. Germline CDR1 is LNHDA and CDR2 is SQIVND (reference sequence). Documented time point: cycle 4 day 1 (C4D1), after 6 weeks of nivolumab. No patient escaped relapse after autologous stem cell transplantation, and brentuximab vedotin exposure varied. Reported best responses ranged across complete response, partial response or progressive disease. The table came from immunoSEQ multiplex PCR; TCRdb's copy has only in-frame clones and leaves some out. The sample includes more than 95,000 clones, roughly 87% of them seen just once. To note about this clone: Its target is unknown.

Study-level results: Diversity similar to that of newly diagnosed patients was seen at baseline in complete responders. Exclusion removed patients who began nivolumab under 1 year after ASCT. Reports described newly diagnosed patients as having lower baseline TCR diversity than healthy donors.

The chain has TRBV19 and TRBJ1-1; TRBD1 matches 8 bases. Material: peripheral blood mononuclear cells (PBMCs), obtained before the fourth cycle of nivolumab. The TCR was taken from a human donor with classical Hodgkin lymphoma. Here the CDR3 DNA reads TGTGCCAGTAGTCCCCGCACAGGGGGAGGTTGGTCTGAAGCTTTCTTT. Its protein product is CASSPRTGGGWSEAFF.